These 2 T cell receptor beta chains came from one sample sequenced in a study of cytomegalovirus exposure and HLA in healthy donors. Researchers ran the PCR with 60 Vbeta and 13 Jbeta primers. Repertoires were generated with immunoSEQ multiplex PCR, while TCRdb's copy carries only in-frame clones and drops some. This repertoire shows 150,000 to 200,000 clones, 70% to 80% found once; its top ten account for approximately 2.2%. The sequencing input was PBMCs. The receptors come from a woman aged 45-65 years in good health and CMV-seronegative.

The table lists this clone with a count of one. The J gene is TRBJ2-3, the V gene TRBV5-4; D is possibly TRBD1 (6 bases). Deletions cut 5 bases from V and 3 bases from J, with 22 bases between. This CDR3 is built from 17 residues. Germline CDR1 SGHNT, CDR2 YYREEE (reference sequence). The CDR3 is CASSTSPTGLGTDTQYF. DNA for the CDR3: TGTGCCAGCAGTACTAGTCCGACAGGCCTAGGAACAGATACGCAGTATTTT. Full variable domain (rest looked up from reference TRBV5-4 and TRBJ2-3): ETGVTQSPTHLIKTRGQQVTLRCSSQSGHNTVSWYQQALGQGPQFIFQYYREEENGRGNFPPRFSGLQFPNYSSELNVNALELDDSALYLCASSTSPTGLGTDTQYFGPGTRLTVL.

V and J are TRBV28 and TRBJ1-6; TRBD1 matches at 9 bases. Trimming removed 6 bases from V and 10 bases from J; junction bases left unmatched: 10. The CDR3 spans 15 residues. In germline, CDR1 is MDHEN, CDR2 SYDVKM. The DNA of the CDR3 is TGTGCCAGCAGCCCTGGGACAGGGCTGCGGTCACCCCTCCACTTT. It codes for CASSPGTGLRSPLHF.